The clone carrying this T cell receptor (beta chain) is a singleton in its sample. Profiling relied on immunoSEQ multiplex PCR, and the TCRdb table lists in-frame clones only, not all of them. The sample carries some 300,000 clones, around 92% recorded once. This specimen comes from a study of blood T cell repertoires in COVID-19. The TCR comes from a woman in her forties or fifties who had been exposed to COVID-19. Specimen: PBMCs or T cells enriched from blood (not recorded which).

The CDR3 is CASSGVALVGTVSGNTIYF. CDR3 sequence (DNA): TGTGCCAGCAGCGGGGTCGCCCTGGTCGGGACAGTCTCTGGAAACACCATATATTTT. The chain joins TRBV2 to TRBJ1-3, with 7 bases lining up with TRBD1. The trim removed 6 bases at V and 0 bases at J, leaving 17 bases unmatched. The length of the CDR3 is 19 residues. Germline-derived CDR1 and CDR2 are SNHLY and FYNNEI.